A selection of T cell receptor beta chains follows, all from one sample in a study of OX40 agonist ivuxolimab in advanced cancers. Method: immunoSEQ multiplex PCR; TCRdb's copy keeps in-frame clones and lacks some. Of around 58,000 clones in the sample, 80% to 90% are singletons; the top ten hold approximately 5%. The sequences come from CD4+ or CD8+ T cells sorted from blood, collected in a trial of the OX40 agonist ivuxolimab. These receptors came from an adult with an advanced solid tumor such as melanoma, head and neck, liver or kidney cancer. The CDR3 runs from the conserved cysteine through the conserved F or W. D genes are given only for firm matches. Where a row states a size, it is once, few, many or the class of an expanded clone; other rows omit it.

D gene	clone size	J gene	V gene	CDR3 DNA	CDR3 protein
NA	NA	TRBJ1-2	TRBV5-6	TGTGCCAGCAGCTTCATCTTGGCAGGCGAATACTATGGCTACACCTTC	CASSFILAGEYYGYTF
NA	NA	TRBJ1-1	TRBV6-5	TGTGCCAGCAGTTACTCGACCACGCCAGCTTTCTTT	CASSYSTTPAFF
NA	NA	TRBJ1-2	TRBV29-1	TGCAGCCTAGACAGAAACTATGGCTACACCTTC	CSLDRNYGYTF
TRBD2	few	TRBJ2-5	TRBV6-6	TGTGCCAGCAGGACGGGGGGAGAGACCCAGTACTTC	CASRTGGETQYF
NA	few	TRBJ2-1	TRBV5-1	TGCGCCAGCAGCAGAACGACAGGCCAAGATGAGCAGTTCTTC	CASSRTTGQDEQFF
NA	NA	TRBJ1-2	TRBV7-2	TGTGCCAGCAGCTCCGCTTGGGGAAATGGCTACACCTTC	CASSSAWGNGYTF
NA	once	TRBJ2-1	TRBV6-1	TGTGCCAGCAGAGAGCGGTTAAGCTCCTACAATGAGCAGTTCTTC	CASRERLSSYNEQFF
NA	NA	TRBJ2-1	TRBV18	TGTGCCAGCTCACCAGACAATGAGCAGTTCTTC	CASSPDNEQFF
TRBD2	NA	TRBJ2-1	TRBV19	TGTGCCAGTAGTAGGACTAGCTCCCTCAATGAGCAGTTCTTC	CASSRTSSLNEQFF
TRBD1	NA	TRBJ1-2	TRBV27	TGTGCCAGCAGAAAGACAGGGGGATCCACTAACTATGGCTACACCTTC	CASRKTGGSTNYGYTF
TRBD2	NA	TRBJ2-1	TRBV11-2	TGTGCCAGCGGCCCGAGCGGGAGCTCCTACAATGAGCAGTTCTTC	CASGPSGSSYNEQFF
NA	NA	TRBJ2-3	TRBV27	TGTGCCAGCAGTTTACAGGGGTTGACAGATACGCAGTATTTT	CASSLQGLTDTQYF
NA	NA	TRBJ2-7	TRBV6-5	TGTGCCAGCAGTTCAAGGCAAGTCTCCTACGAGCAGTACTTC	CASSSRQVSYEQYF
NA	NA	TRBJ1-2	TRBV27	TGTGCCAGCAGTTTATCGCGGGCAGGGACTACCTATGGCTACACCTTC	CASSLSRAGTTYGYTF
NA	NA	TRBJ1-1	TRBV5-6	TGTGCCAGCAGCTTGGGAGCGTGGCCGAACACTGAAGCTTTCTTT	CASSLGAWPNTEAFF
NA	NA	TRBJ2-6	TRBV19	TGTGCCAGTACTGAGGGGATCTCTGGGGCCAACGTCCTGACTTTC	CASTEGISGANVLTF
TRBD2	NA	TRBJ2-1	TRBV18	TGTGCCAGCTCACCGGCGGGACTAGCGGGCTACAATGAGCAGTTCTTC	CASSPAGLAGYNEQFF
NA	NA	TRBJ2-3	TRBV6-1	TGTGCCACCCTTAGGGGGAATACGGAGGCGCAGTATTTT	CATLRGNTEAQYF
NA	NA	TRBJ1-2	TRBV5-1	TGCGCCAGCAGCCCACGGACGGATACGGGTGGCTACACCTTC	CASSPRTDTGGYTF
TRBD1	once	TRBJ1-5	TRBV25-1	TGTGCCAGCACCGGGACAGGGGCTGATCAGCCCCAGCATTTT	CASTGTGADQPQHF
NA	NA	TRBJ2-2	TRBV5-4	TGTGCCAGCAGCTCGACGGCGCGACCCCTTTCGGGGGAGCTGTTTTTT	CASSSTARPLSGELFF
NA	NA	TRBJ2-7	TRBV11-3	TGTGCCAGCAGCTTAGCCCGGTGGTACGAGCAGTACTTC	CASSLARWYEQYF
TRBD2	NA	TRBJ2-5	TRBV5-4	TGTGCCAGCAGCTTGGACCCAGCGGGAGGCGAGACCCAGTACTTC	CASSLDPAGGETQYF
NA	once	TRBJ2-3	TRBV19	TGTGCCAGTAGCGTCGGCACAGATACGCAGTATTTT	CASSVGTDTQYF
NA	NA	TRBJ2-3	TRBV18	TGTGCCAGCTCACGTGACAGCACAGATACGCAGTATTTT	CASSRDSTDTQYF
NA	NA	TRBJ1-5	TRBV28	TGTGCCAGCGGTAGGGGGAGTCATCAGCCCCAGCATTTT	CASGRGSHQPQHF
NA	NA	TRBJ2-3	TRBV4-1	TGCGCCAGCAGCCAAGATAAGGTTAGAGATACGCAGTATTTT	CASSQDKVRDTQYF
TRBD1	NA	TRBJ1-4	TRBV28	TGTACCAGCAGTTCTATGGGACGGTGGGACAGGACTAATGAAAAACTGTTTTTT	CTSSSMGRWDRTNEKLFF
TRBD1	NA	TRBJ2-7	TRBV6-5	TGTGCCAGCAGTTATGCGGGACAGGACCAATACGAGCAGTACTTC	CASSYAGQDQYEQYF
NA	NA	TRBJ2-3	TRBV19	TGTGCCAGTAGTACTTCCGGGACCACCTACGGTTCCCTACGCGATACGCAGTATTTT	CASSTSGTTYGSLRDTQYF
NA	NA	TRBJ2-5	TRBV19	TGTGCCAGTAGTAATCAGGCCTGGGAGACCCAGTACTTC	CASSNQAWETQYF
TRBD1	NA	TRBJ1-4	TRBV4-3	TGCGCCAGCAGCCAAGGGCGGACAGGAAGACCTGGGGGGGAAAAACTGTTTTTT	CASSQGRTGRPGGEKLFF
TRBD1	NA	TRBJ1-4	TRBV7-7	TGTGCCAGCAGCTTAAAGGGGGGGGACAGATTTCTCTCTGATGAAAAACTGTTTTTT	CASSLKGGDRFLSDEKLFF
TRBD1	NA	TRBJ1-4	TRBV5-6	TGTGCCAGCAGGGGACAGTTAAATGAAAAACTGTTTTTT	CASRGQLNEKLFF
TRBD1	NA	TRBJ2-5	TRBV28	TGTGCCAGCAGTCCCGCGGGACAGGGGGACGAGACCCAGTACTTC	CASSPAGQGDETQYF
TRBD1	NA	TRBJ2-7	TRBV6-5	TGTGCCAGCAGTTACTCTACCGGACAGGGGACCCACGAGCAGTACTTC	CASSYSTGQGTHEQYF
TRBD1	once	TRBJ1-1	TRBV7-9	TGTGCCAGCAGCACTAACAGGGGCCCCTACACTGAAGCTTTCTTT	CASSTNRGPYTEAFF
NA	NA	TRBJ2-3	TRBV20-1	TGCAGTGCTAGAGGGGTGGATACGCAGTATTTT	CSARGVDTQYF
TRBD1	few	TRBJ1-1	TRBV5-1	TGCGCCAGCAGCTGGCAGGGGGTTGGTTCTGAAGCTTTCTTT	CASSWQGVGSEAFF
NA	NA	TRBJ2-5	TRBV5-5	TGTGCCAGCAGCAAAGATAGACAGCAAGAGACCCAGTACTTC	CASSKDRQQETQYF
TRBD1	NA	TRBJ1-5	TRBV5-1	TGCGCCAGCAGCTTGGATGGACAGGGGAATCAGCCCCAGCATTTT	CASSLDGQGNQPQHF
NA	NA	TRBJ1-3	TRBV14	TGTGCCAGCAGACGGGGACCCGGTGGAAACACCATATATTTT	CASRRGPGGNTIYF
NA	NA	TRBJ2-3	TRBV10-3	TGTGCCATCAGTGAGAGGGGCGCTTTCACAGATACGCAGTATTTT	CAISERGAFTDTQYF